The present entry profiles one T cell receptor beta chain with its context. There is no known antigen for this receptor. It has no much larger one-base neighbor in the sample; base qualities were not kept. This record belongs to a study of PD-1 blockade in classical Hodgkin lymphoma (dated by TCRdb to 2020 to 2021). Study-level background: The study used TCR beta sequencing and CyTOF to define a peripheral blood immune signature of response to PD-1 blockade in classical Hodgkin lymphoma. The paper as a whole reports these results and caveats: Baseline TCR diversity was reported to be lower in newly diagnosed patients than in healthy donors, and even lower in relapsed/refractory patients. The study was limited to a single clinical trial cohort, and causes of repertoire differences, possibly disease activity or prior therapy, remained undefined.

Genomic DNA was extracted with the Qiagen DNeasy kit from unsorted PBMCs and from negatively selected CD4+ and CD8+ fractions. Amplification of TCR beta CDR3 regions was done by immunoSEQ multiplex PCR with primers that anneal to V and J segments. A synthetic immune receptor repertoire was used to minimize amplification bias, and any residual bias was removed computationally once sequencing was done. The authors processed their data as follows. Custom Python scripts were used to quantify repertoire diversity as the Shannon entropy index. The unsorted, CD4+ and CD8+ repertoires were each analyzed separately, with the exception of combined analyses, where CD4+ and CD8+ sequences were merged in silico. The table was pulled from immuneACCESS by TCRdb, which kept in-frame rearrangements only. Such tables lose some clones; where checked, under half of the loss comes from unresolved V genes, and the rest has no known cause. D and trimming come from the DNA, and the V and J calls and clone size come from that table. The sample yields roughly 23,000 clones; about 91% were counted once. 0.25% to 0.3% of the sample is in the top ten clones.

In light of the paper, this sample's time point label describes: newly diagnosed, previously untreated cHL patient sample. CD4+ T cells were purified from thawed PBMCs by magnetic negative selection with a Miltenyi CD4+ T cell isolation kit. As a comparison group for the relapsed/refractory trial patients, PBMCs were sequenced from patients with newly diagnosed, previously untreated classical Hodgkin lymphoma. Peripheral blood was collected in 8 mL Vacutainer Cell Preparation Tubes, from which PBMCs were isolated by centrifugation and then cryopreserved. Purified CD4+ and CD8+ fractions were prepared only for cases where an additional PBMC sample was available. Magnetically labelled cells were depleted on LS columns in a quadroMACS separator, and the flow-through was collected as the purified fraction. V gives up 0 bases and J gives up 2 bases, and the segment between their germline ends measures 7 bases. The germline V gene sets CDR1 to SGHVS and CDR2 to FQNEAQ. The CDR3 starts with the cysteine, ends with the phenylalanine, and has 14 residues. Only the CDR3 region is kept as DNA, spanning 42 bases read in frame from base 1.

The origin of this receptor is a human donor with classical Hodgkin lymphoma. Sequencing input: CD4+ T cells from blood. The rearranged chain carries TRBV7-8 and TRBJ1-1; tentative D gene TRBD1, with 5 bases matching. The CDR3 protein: CASSLAGANTEAFF. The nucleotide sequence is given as TGTGCCAGCAGCTTAGCAGGGGCCAACACTGAAGCTTTCTTT. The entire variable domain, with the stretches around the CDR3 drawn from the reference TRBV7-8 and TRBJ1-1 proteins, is GAGVSQSPRYKVAKRGQDVALRCDPISGHVSLFWYQQALGQGPEFLTYFQNEAQLDKSGLPSDRFFAERPEGSVSTLKIQRTQQEDSAVYLCASSLAGANTEAFFGQGTRLTVV.